The next 16 T cell receptor beta chains were all read from a single sample in a study of metastatic and nonmetastatic thyroid tumors. TCRdb re-analyzed the PCR reads through MiXCR. The repertoire holds 40,000 or so clones, approximately 26% seen once, with around 9.6% in the top ten. No treatment had been given to any patient before thyroid surgery. Sequences were obtained from blood. The receptor source for this set is a female donor with papillary thyroid cancer or a benign thyroid nodule (not recorded which). Some clones in this sample may be carry-over from other donors' samples.

This clone has more than one count but fewer than ten. The junction and the germline gene differ at one end; a read error may be behind it. The chain carries TRBV15 and TRBJ2-3, with D maybe TRBD1 (6 bases). Looked up from germline, CDR1 is LNHNV and CDR2 is YYDKDF (reference sequence). The CDR3 has 17 amino acids. CDR3 coding DNA: TGTTCCACCAGCAGAGGGGACCGGGACACCGGCACAGATACGCAGTATTTT. As protein: CSTSRGDRDTGTDTQYF.

This clone showed up many times. The chain links TRBV3-1 to TRBJ2-1, with 10 bases fitting TRBD1. The CDR3 runs to 16 residues. Germline loops: CDR1 LGHDT, CDR2 YNNKEL (reference sequence). V dropped 3 bases and J dropped 6; count of bases not matched to a gene: 8. Here the CDR3 reads CASSHSGTGAFNEQFF. The CDR3 nucleotides are TGTGCCAGCAGCCATTCCGGGACAGGGGCCTTCAATGAGCAGTTCTTC.

The chain couples TRBV6-1 to TRBJ2-1; D not resolved. The CDR3 spans 13 residues. V gave up 2 bases and J gave up 12 bases, with 14 bases separating them. Germline V gene sequence: CDR1 MNHNS, CDR2 SASEGT. This chain's CDR3 is CASSELAYKGQFF. CDR3 coding DNA: TGTGCCAGCAGTGAACTGGCCTACAAGGGGCAGTTCTTC.

By proportion, this clone is medium-sized (0.01 to 0.1%). The chain links TRBV6-2 or TRBV6-3 to TRBJ1-6; TRBD1 is a possible D gene (5 bases). In germline, CDR1 is MNHEY, CDR2 SVGEGT. This CDR3 contains 15 residues. V was pared by 4 bases and J by 9 bases, with 16 bases between. The CDR3 DNA reads as TGTGCCAGCAGTTGGGGCAGGGAAGGCCTTTCACCCCTCCACTTT. This sequence encodes CASSWGREGLSPLHF.

The sample holds many counts of this clone. The chain combines TRBV3-1 with TRBJ2-2, with D maybe TRBD2 (6 bases). CDR1 and CDR2 (germline): LGHDT, YNNKEL (reference sequence). The CDR3 has 17 residues. Between the trimmed V and J ends, which lost 5 bases and 1 base, there was a span of 17 bases. CDR3 sequence reads: CASSYWRGNLNTGELFF. The CDR3 DNA follows: TGTGCCAGCAGCTACTGGAGGGGCAATTTGAACACCGGGGAGCTGTTTTTT.

This clone was seen many times. This chain joins TRBV7-2 and TRBJ2-2, with 13 bases aligning to TRBD2. J gave up 9 bases and V 7 bases, and 5 bases lay outside the gene matches. Germline V gene sequence: CDR1 SGHTA, CDR2 FQGNSA. The CDR3 has 14 residues. The CDR3 protein is CASTTSGGARELFF. The DNA for the CDR3 is TGTGCCAGCACTACTAGCGGGGGGGCTCGGGAGCTGTTTTTT. Looking up the rest from reference TRBV7-2 and TRBJ2-2 gives the full variable domain: GAGVSQSPSNKVTEKGKDVELRCDPISGHTALYWYRQSLGQGLEFLIYFQGNSAPDKSGLPSDRFSAERTGGSVSTLTIQRTQQEDSAVYLCASTTSGGARELFFGEGSRLTVL.

This clone was counted between two and nine times. The V and J genes are TRBV6-5 and TRBJ2-7; 13 bases agree with TRBD2. CDR3 length: 18 amino acids. The germline V gene encodes CDR1 MNHEY and CDR2 SVGAGI. J gave up 2 bases and V 5 bases, and 12 bases lay outside the gene matches. The CDR3 region is CASSVLAGGPGTTYEQYF. CDR3 DNA: TGTGCCAGCAGTGTACTAGCGGGAGGGCCAGGGACTACCTACGAGCAGTACTTC.

This sequence joins TRBV6-2 or TRBV6-3 and TRBJ2-7, with D possibly being TRBD2 (5 bases). The CDR3 has 18 residues. V was clipped by 0 bases and J by 3 bases, with 21 bases between them. Looked up from germline, CDR1 is MNHEY and CDR2 is SVGEGT. The CDR3 DNA is TGTGCCAGCAGTTACTCGTCTGGGTTTTGGGCCGGGAACTACGAGCAGTACTTC. Translated: CASSYSSGFWAGNYEQYF.

This clone was seen repeatedly, ten times or more. The chain combines TRBV20-1 with TRBJ2-7, with TRBD2 matching 11 bases. Germline V gene lookup returns CDR1 DFQATT and CDR2 SNEGSKA (reference sequence). Losses at the gene ends were 6 bases for V and 0 bases for J; bases not matched to a gene: 13. CDR3 length: 17 amino acids. CDR3 DNA: TGCAGTGCCGACGGATCCGGACTAGCGGGCAGCTCCTACGAGCAGTACTTC. This translates into CSADGSGLAGSSYEQYF.

J is TRBJ2-7 and V is TRBV30; D not resolved. Deletions cut 1 base from V and 2 bases from J, with 12 bases between. Germline CDR1 GTSNPN, CDR2 SVGIG (reference sequence). CDR3 length: 14 amino acids. CDR3 amino acids: CAWSASANPYEQYF. In DNA form, the CDR3 reads TGTGCCTGGAGTGCCAGCGCCAACCCCTACGAGCAGTACTTC.

This clone was detected ten times or more. The chain recombines TRBV4-1 with TRBJ1-2; 8 bases match TRBD1. The germline V gene encodes CDR1 MGHRA and CDR2 YSYEKL. The CDR3 has 16 amino acids. The junction had 10 bases not matched to a gene; V was cut back by 1 base and J by 6 bases. CDR3 nucleotide sequence: TGCGCCAGCAGCCAAGCCACGTCTGGACAGGGTCATGGCTACACCTTC. It is translated as CASSQATSGQGHGYTF.

This clone was recorded only once. The J gene is TRBJ2-1, the V gene TRBV20-1; 10 bases agree with TRBD2. The J segment lost 7 bases and the V segment lost 0 bases, leaving 6 bases of the junction unmatched. CDR3 length: 15 residues. The germline gives CDR1 DFQATT, CDR2 SNEGSKA (reference sequence). CDR3 sequence: CSAREPSGRVNEQFF. As DNA, the CDR3 is TGCAGTGCTAGAGAGCCTAGCGGGAGAGTAAATGAGCAGTTCTTC.

This clone was counted many times. The chain joins TRBV11-1 to TRBJ2-1; 7 bases are a match to TRBD2. The CDR3 is 16 residues long. Trimming removed 5 bases from V and 4 bases from J; junction bases left unmatched: 11. CDR1 is SGHAT, CDR2 FQDESV, per germline (reference sequence). The CDR3 is CASSLSWASGYNEQFF. The CDR3 DNA sequence: TGTGCCAGCAGCCTATCCTGGGCTAGCGGATACAATGAGCAGTTCTTC.

This clone is categorized as medium-sized. The rearrangement uses TRBV6-1 and TRBJ2-2, with unresolved D. The CDR3 sequence is 13 residues long. V lost 10 bases and J 0 bases, leaving 9 bases between the germline ends. CDR1 and CDR2 from the germline V gene are MNHNS and SASEGT. CDR3: CATTRSNTGELFF. The CDR3 coding sequence is TGTGCCACTACCAGGTCGAACACCGGGGAGCTGTTTTTT.

The table lists this clone with many counts. The V gene is TRBV19, the J gene TRBJ2-5, with D hard to call. The CDR3 consists of 13 residues. Per the germline V gene, CDR1 is LNHDA and CDR2 is SQIVND (reference sequence). The V and J ends lost 4 bases and 1 base respectively, with 7 bases between them. The CDR3 coding sequence is TGTGCCAGTAGTAACGGCGTCCAAGAGACCCAGTACTTC. It yields the protein CASSNGVQETQYF. Complete variable domain (other parts from reference TRBV19 and TRBJ2-5): DGGITQSPKYLFRKEGQNVTLSCEQNLNHDAMYWYRQDPGQGLRLIYYSQIVNDFQKGDIAEGYSVSREKKESFPLTVTSAQKNPTAFYLCASSNGVQETQYFGPGTRLLVL.

This clone was observed a handful of times. The rearrangement uses TRBV6-1 and TRBJ2-7; D unclear. Looked up from germline, CDR1 is MNHNS and CDR2 is SASEGT. Trimming removed 3 bases from V and 4 bases from J, with 4 bases in between. The CDR3 has 11 residues. This CDR3 reads CASSEGYEQYV. CDR3 nucleotide sequence: TGTGCCAGCAGTGAGGGGTACGAGCAGTACGTC.